This T cell receptor beta chain is from a study of CD8 T cells in ankylosing spondylitis. Study observations and caveats: The disease-linked clones had a CD8+ phenotype and low blood frequencies.

This clonotype came up many times. The antigen is not known. CDR1 is MDHEN, CDR2 SYDVKM, per germline. This CDR3 has 17 amino acids. Trimming removed 4 bases at V and 0 bases at J, with 13 bases between. MiXCR, run by TCRdb on the 5' RACE reads, gives a single entry per CDR3 protein. The table has some 140,000 distinct CDR3 sequences, approximately 8.4% seen once. This chain links TRBV28 with TRBJ2-6; no clear D gene. Specimen: synovial fluid, either unsorted or a sorted T cell fraction (not recorded which). The source of this sequence is a male donor with ankylosing spondylitis. The DNA for the CDR3 is TGTGCCAGCAGTTCACCCGTAACGTCCTCTGGGGCCAACGTCCTGACTTTC. Translation: CASSSPVTSSGANVLTF.